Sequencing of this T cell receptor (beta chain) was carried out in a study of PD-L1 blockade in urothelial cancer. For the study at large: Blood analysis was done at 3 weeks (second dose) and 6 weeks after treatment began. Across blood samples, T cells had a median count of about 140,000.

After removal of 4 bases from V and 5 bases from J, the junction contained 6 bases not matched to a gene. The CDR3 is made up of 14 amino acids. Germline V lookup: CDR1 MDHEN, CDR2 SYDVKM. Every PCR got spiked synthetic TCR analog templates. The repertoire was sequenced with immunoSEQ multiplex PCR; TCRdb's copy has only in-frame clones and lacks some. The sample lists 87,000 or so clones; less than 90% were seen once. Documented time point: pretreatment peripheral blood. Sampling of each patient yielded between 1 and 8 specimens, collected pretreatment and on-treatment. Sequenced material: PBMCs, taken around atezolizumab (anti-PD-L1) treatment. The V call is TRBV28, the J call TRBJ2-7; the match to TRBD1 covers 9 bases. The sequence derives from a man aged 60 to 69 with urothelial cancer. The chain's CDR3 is CASSSPGQGHEQYF. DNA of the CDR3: TGTGCCAGCAGTTCTCCGGGACAGGGCCACGAGCAGTACTTC.